Presented here are 8 T cell receptor beta chains from one specimen sequenced in a study of blood T cell repertoires in COVID-19. The table came from immunoSEQ multiplex PCR; TCRdb's copy has only in-frame clones and leaves some out. The sample includes about 260,000 clones, more than 75% of them seen just once. Sequencing was carried out using peripheral blood. These receptors all come from a man between 35 and 55 years old with active or convalescent COVID-19.

This chain joins TRBV27 and TRBJ1-1; D is possibly TRBD1 (5 bases). CDR3 size: 15 residues. Trimming cost V 0 bases and J 0 bases, with 8 bases left between them. CDR1 and CDR2 (germline): MNHEY, SMNVEV (reference sequence). The CDR3 nucleotides read TGTGCCAGCAGTTTATCGACGGACATGAACACTGAAGCTTTCTTT. As protein: CASSLSTDMNTEAFF.

The J gene is TRBJ2-3, the V gene TRBV29-1; D is perhaps TRBD1 (6 bases). Germline assignment: CDR1 SQVTM and CDR2 ANQGSEA. V lost 3 bases and J lost 0, with 7 bases in between. This CDR3 is 13 amino acids long. The CDR3 loop is CSVEQGSTDTQYF. DNA for the CDR3: TGCAGCGTTGAGCAGGGGAGCACAGATACGCAGTATTTT.

The chain links TRBV20-1 to TRBJ1-2; no definite D call. Per germline, CDR1 DFQATT and CDR2 SNEGSKA (reference sequence). The CDR3 is 13 amino acids. Trimming removed 3 bases from V and 5 bases from J, with 13 bases in between. The CDR3 sequence: CSASEPRGYGYTF. As DNA, the CDR3 is TGCAGTGCTAGTGAGCCGAGAGGGTATGGCTACACCTTC.

This chain joins TRBV5-8 and TRBJ2-1; 11 bases agree with TRBD2. V dropped 0 bases and J dropped 9; count of bases not matched to a gene: 14. Germline assignment: CDR1 SGHTS and CDR2 YDEGEE. This CDR3 comprises 18 residues. In DNA form, the CDR3 reads TGTGCCAGCAGCTTGGCCAATAGCGGGAGGGCCTTTCGGGTTGAGCAGTTCTTC. It yields the protein CASSLANSGRAFRVEQFF.

This chain links TRBV9 with TRBJ1-2, with D maybe TRBD1 (6 bases). V lost 2 bases and J lost 8, with 19 bases in between. The germline V gene encodes CDR1 SGDLS and CDR2 YYNGEE. The CDR3 has 15 residues. As DNA, the CDR3 is TGTGCCAGCAGCGTGGAAACAGGGCTCCTCAGCGGCTACACCTTC. It is translated as CASSVETGLLSGYTF.

With respect to this clone: The same CDR3 can be traced to other DNA sequences in this sample. Written as DNA, the CDR3 is TGTGCCAGCAGCCAAGGGGGCCCCAATGAGCAGTTCTTC. Protein product: CASSQGGPNEQFF. The chain joins TRBV3-1 (or the pseudogene TRBV3-2) to TRBJ2-1; D possibly corresponds to TRBD1 (5 bases). The length of the CDR3 is 13 residues. The germline V and J ends were trimmed by 1 base and 6 bases, with 7 bases remaining between them. CDR1 is LGHDT and CDR2 is YNNKEL in the germline V gene (reference sequence).

The V gene is TRBV10-1, the J gene TRBJ1-2, with a weak D call TRBD1 (6 bases). In germline, CDR1 is WNHNN, CDR2 SYGVQD (reference sequence). The CDR3 totals 13 residues. The ends were cut back, 2 bases at V and 4 bases at J, with 8 bases in the middle. The CDR3 sequence is CASSETGPYGYTF. The CDR3 DNA reads as TGCGCCAGCAGTGAGACAGGGCCCTATGGCTACACCTTC.

The chain couples TRBV7-8 to TRBJ2-1; possibly TRBD2 for D (6 bases). Trimming cost V 5 bases and J 9 bases, with 11 bases left between them. Germline V lookup: CDR1 SGHVS, CDR2 FQNEAQ. The CDR3 has 12 residues. CDR3 DNA: TGTGCCAGCAGCCCCCCGGGACTTGAGCAGTTCTTC. It specifies CASSPPGLEQFF.